One sample yielded the 29 T cell receptor beta chains listed below, sequenced in a study of graft-versus-host responses after intestinal transplantation (dated by TCRdb to 2020 to 2022). Library construction relied on the immunoSEQ multiplex PCR assay. Here the immuneACCESS table is served through TCRdb, limited to in-frame sequences with V and J called. Missing clones are a known gap in these copies; in checked studies unresolved V genes cover under half, and the rest lacks a known reason. This sample lists about 120,000 clones; 85% to 95% were detected once. The ten most abundant clones make up around 3.3% of the sample. Antigen specificity for these receptors is unknown. The time point label on this specimen signifies: cells obtained before transplantation from donor or recipient. The source was unstimulated CD8+ T cells sorted from spleen or lymph node cells, collected before intestinal transplant. These receptors all stem from a human donor who received an intestinal transplant.

The J gene is TRBJ2-7, the V gene TRBV2; TRBD2 agrees at 9 bases. Trimming cost V 4 bases and J 0 bases; bases outside gene matches: 1. The germline CDR1 and CDR2 sequences are SNHLY and FYNNEI. CDR3 size: 14 residues. The CDR3 DNA reads TGTGCCAGCAGTGGAGCGGGAGGCTCCTACGAGCAGTACTTC. Its protein is CASSGAGGSYEQYF. The whole variable domain, filled in from reference TRBV2 and TRBJ2-7, reads EPEVTQTPSHQVTQMGQEVILRCVPISNHLYFYWYRQILGQKVEFLVSFYNNEISEKSEIFDDQFSVERPDGSNFTLKIRSTKLEDSAMYFCASSGAGGSYEQYFGPGTRLTVT.

This clone appeared once. V is TRBV2 and J is TRBJ2-3, with a weak D call TRBD2 (6 bases). CDR1 and CDR2 from the germline V gene are SNHLY and FYNNEI. CDR3 length: 17 amino acids. V was cut by 7 bases and J by 2 bases, with 22 bases left in between. The CDR3 sequence: CASIPLSGQGLTDTQYF. CDR3 DNA: TGTGCCAGCATACCCTTAAGCGGGCAGGGACTCACAGATACGCAGTATTTT.

The genes are TRBV20-1 and TRBJ2-1; D gene uncertain. The CDR3 covers 11 residues. Per the germline V gene, CDR1 is DFQATT and CDR2 is SNEGSKA (reference sequence). V gave up 2 bases and J gave up 8 bases, with 7 bases separating them. The CDR3 DNA reads TGCAGTGCTAGATCTCGCGATGAGCAGTTCTTC. Amino acid sequence: CSARSRDEQFF.

The chain links TRBV9 to TRBJ1-4; D remains unclear. Trimming took 3 bases from V and 8 from J, leaving 8 bases between them. Germline loops: CDR1 SGDLS, CDR2 YYNGEE. This CDR3 is built from 12 residues. The CDR3 bases are TGTGCCAGCAGCGGGGGTGGGGAAAAACTGTTTTTT. Amino acid sequence: CASSGGGEKLFF.

The chain is built from TRBV5-8 and TRBJ2-3; D is ambiguous. With 9 bases removed from V and 2 bases from J, the gap between germline ends came to 13 bases. The CDR3 has 13 residues. Looked up from germline, CDR1 is SGHTS and CDR2 is YDEGEE. DNA for the CDR3: TGTGCCACAGCACGAGGCCCCACAGATACGCAGTATTTT. Protein sequence: CATARGPTDTQYF.

The V and J genes are TRBV27 and TRBJ2-2; 7 bases match TRBD1. Germline loops: CDR1 MNHEY, CDR2 SMNVEV (reference sequence). The length of the CDR3 is 15 residues. The J segment lost 2 bases and the V segment lost 3 bases, leaving 3 bases of the junction unmatched. The CDR3 nucleotides are TGTGCCAGCAGTTTGTGGGACAGTAACACCGGGGAGCTGTTTTTT. It encodes CASSLWDSNTGELFF.

This clone was seen a single time. The rearrangement uses TRBV19 and TRBJ2-7; 10 nucleotides line up with TRBD1. This CDR3 spans 13 amino acids. V was clipped by 3 bases and J by 5 bases; unmatched bases: 1. The germline CDR1 and CDR2 sequences are LNHDA and SQIVND (reference sequence). CDR3 bases: TGTGCCAGTAGTATTGGGACAGGGGACGAGCAGTACTTC. The encoded protein is CASSIGTGDEQYF.

This chain links TRBV19 with TRBJ2-3, with 8 bases identical to TRBD1. The V segment lost 5 bases and the J segment 3 bases; nucleotides outside the gene matches: 7. The CDR3 is 15 residues long. Germline assignment: CDR1 LNHDA and CDR2 SQIVND (reference sequence). CDR3 protein: CASSPQDRETDTQYF. DNA for the CDR3: TGTGCCAGTAGTCCGCAGGACAGGGAGACAGATACGCAGTATTTT.

The chain couples TRBV5-1 to TRBJ2-3; 8 bases map to TRBD2. Germline lookup yields CDR1 SGHRS and CDR2 YFSETQ. Trimming at V came to 4 bases and at J to 6 bases, leaving 13 bases not matched to a gene. This CDR3 contains 16 residues. For the CDR3, the DNA is TGCGCCAGCAGCCCCCTTCCCCCGGGAGGGTCGGATACGCAGTATTTT. Its translation: CASSPLPPGGSDTQYF.

The rearrangement uses TRBV27 and TRBJ2-1, with 8 bases matching TRBD2. V lost 2 bases, J lost 0 bases, and 6 bases stayed unmatched. Germline V CDR1 and CDR2: MNHEY, SMNVEV (reference sequence). This CDR3 comprises 17 residues. The CDR3 sequence: CASSLGLAGLSYNEQFF. The CDR3 DNA reads TGTGCCAGCAGTTTAGGGCTAGCGGGTCTCTCCTACAATGAGCAGTTCTTC.

The V gene is TRBV7-2, the J gene TRBJ2-1; TRBD2 matches 8 bases. Per germline, CDR1 SGHTA and CDR2 FQGNSA. The J segment lost 2 bases and the V segment lost 5 bases, leaving 5 bases of the junction unmatched. The CDR3 has 15 residues. CDR3 nucleotides: TGTGCCAGCAGCAATAGCGGGAACACCTACAATGAGCAGTTCTTC. Amino acid sequence: CASSNSGNTYNEQFF.

This rearrangement joins TRBV28 to TRBJ2-7; TRBD2 agrees at 10 bases. V lost 5 bases to trimming and J lost 1 base; unmatched junction nucleotides: 11. Germline assignment: CDR1 MDHEN and CDR2 SYDVKM. The CDR3 length is 17 residues. CDR3 amino acids: CASSPHILAGVSYEQYF. CDR3 coding DNA: TGTGCCAGCAGTCCACATATTCTAGCGGGAGTATCCTACGAGCAGTACTTC.

The V call is TRBV6-5, the J call TRBJ2-1; 10 nucleotides agree with TRBD2. Germline CDR1 and CDR2: MNHEY and SVGAGI. V lost 6 bases and J lost 4; bases outside the gene matches: 6. The CDR3 has 15 amino acids. The CDR3 DNA follows: TGTGCCAGCAGCACGTCTAGCGGGAGTTACAATGAGCAGTTCTTC. Its translation is CASSTSSGSYNEQFF.

The gene calls are TRBV28 and TRBJ2-5; no clear D gene. This CDR3 has 17 amino acids. V gave up 1 base and J gave up 2 bases, with 17 bases separating them. CDR1 and CDR2 from the germline V gene are MDHEN and SYDVKM. The CDR3 sequence is CASSLLGTTEFQETQYF. CDR3 DNA: TGTGCCAGCAGTTTATTGGGCACCACCGAGTTTCAAGAGACCCAGTACTTC.

This clone occurred once. The chain carries TRBV10-3 and TRBJ2-5, with TRBD2 matching 7 bases. The DNA end is more similar to TRBJ2-7, so the J call may be wrong. The CDR3 spans 16 residues. Germline V gene sequence: CDR1 ENHRY, CDR2 SYGVKD. The CDR3 sequence is CAISGPGSGDSYEQYF. The CDR3 DNA reads as TGTGCCATCAGCGGTCCCGGGAGCGGGGACTCCTACGAGCAGTACTTC.

The chain links TRBV25-1 to TRBJ1-1; TRBD1 agrees at 7 bases. V lost 7 bases, J lost 8 bases, and 16 bases stayed unmatched. The V gene's germline CDR1 is MGHDK and CDR2 SYGVNS. This CDR3 region has 15 residues. CDR3 DNA: TGTGCCAGCACGTGGGACAGCGTTTTGGGTTTAGAAGCTTTCTTT. Translation: CASTWDSVLGLEAFF.

The chain couples TRBV14 to TRBJ2-7, with 8 nucleotides matching TRBD1. Losses at the gene ends were 4 bases for V and 3 bases for J; bases not matched to a gene: 5. Germline CDR1 and CDR2: SGHDN and FVKESK. The length of the CDR3 is 14 residues. The DNA for the CDR3 is TGTGCCAGCAGCCCCCCCGGACAGGGCTACGAGCAGTACTTC. Protein: CASSPPGQGYEQYF.

The rearrangement joins TRBV7-2 to TRBJ2-1; D remains unclear. V was cut by 2 bases and J by 3 bases, with 11 bases left in between. This CDR3 has 15 residues. Germline V gene sequence: CDR1 SGHTA, CDR2 FQGNSA. The CDR3 reads CASSLSQTLYNEQFF. CDR3 sequence (DNA): TGTGCCAGCAGCTTATCGCAAACACTCTACAATGAGCAGTTCTTC. Supplemented by reference TRBV7-2 and TRBJ2-1, the full variable domain reads GAGVSQSPSNKVTEKGKDVELRCDPISGHTALYWYRQSLGQGLEFLIYFQGNSAPDKSGLPSDRFSAERTGGSVSTLTIQRTQQEDSAVYLCASSLSQTLYNEQFFGPGTRLTVL.

This clone was recorded only once. The gene calls are TRBV28 and TRBJ2-2; D ambiguous. Germline V gene data show CDR1 as MDHEN and CDR2 as SYDVKM. The CDR3 is 13 residues long. V gave up 10 bases and J gave up 8 bases, with 17 bases separating them. CDR3 region: CATTLVAGGELFF. The CDR3 region has the DNA TGTGCCACCACTCTGGTGGCCGGAGGGGAGCTGTTTTTT.

The gene calls are TRBV7-2 and TRBJ2-7; 10 nucleotides match TRBD2. Germline-derived CDR1 and CDR2 are SGHTA and FQGNSA. The CDR3 spans 16 residues. Trimming removed 1 base from V and 2 bases from J; junction bases left unmatched: 5. The CDR3 DNA reads TGTGCCAGCAGCTTAGATTACGGACTAGCGGCCTACGAGCAGTACTTC. Protein: CASSLDYGLAAYEQYF.

The chain carries TRBV9 and TRBJ2-3, with a weak D call TRBD2 (6 bases). This CDR3 is built from 15 residues. Trimming stripped 3 bases from V and 3 bases from J, with 14 bases between. From germline, CDR1 is SGDLS and CDR2 YYNGEE. The CDR3 protein is CASSADGGRTDTQYF. CDR3 DNA: TGTGCCAGCAGCGCGGACGGAGGGAGGACAGATACGCAGTATTTT. The variable domain in full, completed from reference TRBV9 and TRBJ2-3, reads DSGVTQTPKHLITATGQRVTLRCSPRSGDLSVYWYQQSLDQGLQFLIQYYNGEERAKGNILERFSAQQFPDLHSELNLSSLELGDSALYFCASSADGGRTDTQYFGPGTRLTVL.

The rearrangement links TRBV11-1 to TRBJ2-1; possibly TRBD2 for D (5 bases). This CDR3 comprises 16 residues. The V end lost 1 base, the J end lost 8 bases, and 18 bases lay between the germline ends. Germline V CDR1 and CDR2: SGHAT, FQDESV (reference sequence). CDR3 residues: CASSLGLGSLSYEQFF. CDR3 nucleotide sequence: TGTGCCAGCAGCTTAGGTTTAGGGAGCCTGAGCTATGAGCAGTTCTTC.

The V call is TRBV5-6, the J call TRBJ2-1; 7 nucleotides align to TRBD2. With V trimmed by 7 bases and J by 4 bases, 23 bases remained unmatched. Germline V gene lookup returns CDR1 SGHDT and CDR2 YYEEEE. The CDR3 totals 19 residues. The CDR3 DNA is TGTGCCAGCTCCCGTTGGGGTAGCGGTAACCAGGGACTATACAATGAGCAGTTCTTC. Translation gives CASSRWGSGNQGLYNEQFF.

This clone was detected a few times. V is TRBV6-6 and J is TRBJ2-7; D is perhaps TRBD1 (5 bases). V lost 8 bases, J lost 2 bases, and 10 bases lay in between. In germline, CDR1 is MNHNY, CDR2 SVGAGI (reference sequence). CDR3 size: 12 residues. The CDR3: CASSDRTYEQYF. In nucleotides, the CDR3 is TGTGCCAGCTCCGACAGAACCTACGAGCAGTACTTC.

The rearrangement joins TRBV6-6 to TRBJ2-7; TRBD1 matches 7 bases. Trimming cost V 4 bases and J 2 bases; bases outside gene matches: 5. CDR1 is MNHNY, CDR2 SVGAGI, per germline (reference sequence). CDR3 length: 14 amino acids. CDR3 nucleotide sequence: TGTGCCAGCAGTTGGGACAGTACCCCCTACGAGCAGTACTTC. It codes for CASSWDSTPYEQYF.

This rearrangement joins TRBV18 to TRBJ2-5; 7 positions match TRBD2. V lost 1 base, J lost 6 bases, and 5 bases stayed unmatched. The CDR3 covers 14 residues. The germline V gene has CDR1 KGHSH and CDR2 LQKENI. The CDR3 loop is CASSPRPSGKTQYF. In DNA form, the CDR3 reads TGTGCCAGCTCACCACGTCCTAGCGGAAAGACCCAGTACTTC.

The chain couples TRBV9 to TRBJ1-1; 7 bases are a match to TRBD1. V shed 3 bases and J 2 bases; nucleotides not matched to a gene: 7. The CDR3 is 15 residues long. Per the germline V gene, CDR1 is SGDLS and CDR2 is YYNGEE. The CDR3 DNA follows: TGTGCCAGCAGCGGCTACAGGGGCTTAAACACTGAAGCTTTCTTT. This sequence encodes CASSGYRGLNTEAFF.

This clone occurred once. This rearrangement joins TRBV11-3 to TRBJ2-1, with a weak D call TRBD2 (8 bases). Germline lookup yields CDR1 SGHNT and CDR2 YENEEA. The CDR3 consists of 15 residues. Trimming cost V 5 bases and J 8 bases, with 19 bases left between them. In DNA form, the CDR3 reads TGTGCCAGCAGCCCAGGGGGGACTAGTGTCTATGAGCAGTTCTTC. Protein sequence: CASSPGGTSVYEQFF.

This sequence joins TRBV28 and TRBJ1-1; 12 bases match TRBD1. The germline V gene encodes CDR1 MDHEN and CDR2 SYDVKM. This CDR3 is built from 14 residues. The V segment lost 5 bases and the J segment 4 bases; nucleotides outside the gene matches: 2. The CDR3 reads CASSLGQGATEAFF. The CDR3, as DNA: TGTGCCAGCAGTCTGGGACAGGGGGCCACTGAAGCTTTCTTT.